Here is one T cell receptor beta chain with its context. Its antigen is undetermined. Positive CCR7 selection of CD45RO-negative cells yielded the naive CD8 cells, and terminally differentiated effector memory CD45RA+ cells were excluded. The data belong to a study of shared clonotypes between healthy human individuals. Study-level information: Each donor's CD8 memory used one plate, CD8 naive two, each CD4 subset three.

Execution of the assay was at deep level. For each subset, genomic DNA was distributed in equal portions over several immunoSEQ plates. Data came from immunoSEQ multiplex PCR; TCRdb stores just in-frame clones and leaves some out. The sample has about 2.2 million clones; 85% to 95% are singletons. The CDR3 extends over 15 amino acids. Trimming pared 8 bases from V and 0 bases from J, leaving 17 bases between. CDR1 and CDR2 (germline): SQVTM, ANQGSEA. Study-level results: For sorted subsets, rarefaction showed incomplete sequencing despite large depth.

The sequence was collected from a man in his late teens or twenties in good health. Some clones in this sample may be carry-over from other donors' samples. The specimen was naive CD8+ T cells from PBMCs. This chain joins TRBV29-1 and TRBJ2-1, with D perhaps assigned TRBD1 or TRBD2 (5 bases each). CDR3 sequence reads: CSTNRRGNSYNEQFF. CDR3 nucleotide sequence: TGCAGCACCAACCGACGGGGCAACTCCTACAATGAGCAGTTCTTC.